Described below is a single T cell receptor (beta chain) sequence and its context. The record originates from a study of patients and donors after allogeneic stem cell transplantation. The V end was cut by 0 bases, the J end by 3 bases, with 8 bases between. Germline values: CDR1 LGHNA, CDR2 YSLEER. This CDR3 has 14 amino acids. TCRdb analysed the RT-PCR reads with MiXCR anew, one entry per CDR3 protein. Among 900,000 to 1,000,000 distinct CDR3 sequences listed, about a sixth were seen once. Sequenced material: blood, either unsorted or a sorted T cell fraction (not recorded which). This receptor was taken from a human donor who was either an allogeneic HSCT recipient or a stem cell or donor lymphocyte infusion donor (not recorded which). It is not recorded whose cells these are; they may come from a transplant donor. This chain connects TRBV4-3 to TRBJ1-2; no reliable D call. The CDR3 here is CASSQDLMHYGYTF. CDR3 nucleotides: TGCGCCAGCAGCCAAGATTTAATGCACTATGGCTACACCTTC.